This TCR beta chain was sequenced during a study of blood T cell repertoires in COVID-19. Study-wide context: Collection of acute and convalescent COVID-19 samples took place in the United States, Italy and Spain.

Under the authors' procedure: Amplification of reference gene primers provided the estimated nucleated cell counts. The repertoire was sequenced with immunoSEQ multiplex PCR; TCRdb's copy has only in-frame clones and lacks some. The V and J calls and clone size are taken from that table; D and trimming were inferred from the DNA. The table records tens of thousands of clones, about 86% of them present only once. Germline values: CDR1 ENHRY, CDR2 SYGVKD. CDR3 size: 14 residues. The V segment lost 7 bases and the J segment 2 bases; nucleotides outside the gene matches: 4. This TCR came from a human donor in a cohort sampled during active COVID-19. Sequences were obtained from peripheral blood. This sequence joins TRBV10-3 and TRBJ2-7, with 11 bases identical to TRBD1. The CDR3 spells CAITPGQGAYEQYF. As DNA, the CDR3 is TGTGCCATCACTCCGGGACAGGGGGCCTACGAGCAGTACTTC.